Listed here is a single T cell receptor (beta chain). No antigen is known for it. Per germline, CDR1 LNHNV and CDR2 YYDKDF (reference sequence). The V gene lost 5 bases and the J gene lost 6 bases, with 24 bases spanning the gap. There are 17 residues in the CDR3. The data were obtained in a study of cytomegalovirus exposure and HLA in healthy donors. Study-wide background: A prior study identified 120 million or so unique TCR beta sequences from about 179 million T cells. Study results and limitations: TCR beta V- and J-gene trimming was later associated with a missense DCLRE1C variant. Published work reported that the classifier diagnosed cytomegalovirus status with high specificity and sensitivity.

Amplification used 60 Vbeta primers and 13 Jbeta primers. In the source study's methods: Counted up in a later analysis, unique TCR beta chains came to some 72 million, with around 10 million shared. TCRdb keeps only in-frame clones here, not all; method: immunoSEQ multiplex PCR. V and J calls plus clone size are reproduced from that table; the DNA served to infer D and trimming. The sample totals about 200,000 clones. The TCR was taken from a girl under 10 years old in good health and CMV-seropositive. Specimen: PBMCs. The gene calls are TRBV15 and TRBJ2-3; D might be TRBD2 (5 bases). CDR3 sequence: CATSPTPKGRAGDTQYF. The CDR3 DNA reads TGTGCCACCAGCCCCACCCCGAAGGGCCGGGCGGGTGATACGCAGTATTTT.